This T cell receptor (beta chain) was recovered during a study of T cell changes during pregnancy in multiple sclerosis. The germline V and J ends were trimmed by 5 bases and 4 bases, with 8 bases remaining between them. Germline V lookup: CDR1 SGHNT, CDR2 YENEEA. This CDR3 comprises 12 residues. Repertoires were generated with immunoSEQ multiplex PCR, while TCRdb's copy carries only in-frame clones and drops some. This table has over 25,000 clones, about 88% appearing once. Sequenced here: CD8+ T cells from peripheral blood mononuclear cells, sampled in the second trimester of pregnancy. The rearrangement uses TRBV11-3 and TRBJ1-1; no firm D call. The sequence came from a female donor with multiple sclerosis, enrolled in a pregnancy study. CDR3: CASSPRVTEAFF. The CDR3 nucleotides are TGTGCCAGCAGCCCCCGGGTCACTGAAGCTTTCTTT. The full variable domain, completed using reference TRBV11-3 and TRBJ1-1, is EAGVVQSPRYKIIEKKQPVAFWCNPISGHNTLYWYLQNLGQGPELLIRYENEEAVDDSQLPKDRFSAERLKGVDSTLKIQPAELGDSAVYLCASSPRVTEAFFGQGTRLTVV.